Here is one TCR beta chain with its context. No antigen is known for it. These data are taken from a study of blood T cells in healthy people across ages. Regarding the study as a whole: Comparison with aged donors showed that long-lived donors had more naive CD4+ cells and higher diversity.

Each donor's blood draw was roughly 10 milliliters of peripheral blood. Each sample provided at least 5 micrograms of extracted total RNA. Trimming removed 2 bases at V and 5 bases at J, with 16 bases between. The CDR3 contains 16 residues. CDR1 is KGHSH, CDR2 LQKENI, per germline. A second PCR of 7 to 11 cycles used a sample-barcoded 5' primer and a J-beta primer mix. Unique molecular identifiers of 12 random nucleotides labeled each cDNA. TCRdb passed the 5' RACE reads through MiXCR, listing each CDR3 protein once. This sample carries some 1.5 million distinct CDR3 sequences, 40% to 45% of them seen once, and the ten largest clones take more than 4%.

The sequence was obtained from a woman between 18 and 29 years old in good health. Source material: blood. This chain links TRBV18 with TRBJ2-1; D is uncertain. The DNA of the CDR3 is TGTGCCAGCTCACCATCCCTCGGCGGCCAAAACAATGAGCAGTTCTTC. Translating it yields CASSPSLGGQNNEQFF.